This TCR beta chain was recovered during a study of T cell responses to AZD1222 COVID-19 vaccine. V was shortened by 4 bases and J by 7 bases, with 17 bases between the two germline ends. Germline V gene lookup returns CDR1 SGDLS and CDR2 YYNGEE. The CDR3 runs to 15 residues. The method was immunoSEQ multiplex PCR; TCRdb's version includes in-frame clones alone and lacks a portion of them. The repertoire holds 250,000 to 300,000 clones, 85% to 95% seen once, with about 0.5% in the top ten. Study results and limitations: Close to half of spike-specific TCRs reportedly recognize unmutated variant regions.

A word on this clone: Its antigen is as yet unknown.

The TCR comes from an adult who received the AZD1222 COVID-19 vaccine. The material sequenced was peripheral blood, taken 28 days after the second AZD1222 dose. The genes are TRBV9 and TRBJ2-2, with TRBD2 as a possible D gene (6 bases). CDR3 nucleotide sequence: TGTGCCAGCAGCTCTCTGGGACTCGGGGGCGGGGAGCTGTTTTTT. Amino acids: CASSSLGLGGGELFF.